What follows are 27 T cell receptor beta chains derived from one specimen sequenced in a study of blood T cell repertoires in COVID-19. Generated by immunoSEQ multiplex PCR, the TCRdb table keeps only in-frame clones and is missing some. Of about 330,000 clones listed, roughly nine tenths were seen once; the top ten hold more than 1%. Sequencing used PBMCs or T cells enriched from blood (not recorded which). The receptor source for this set is a woman younger than 45 who had recovered from COVID-19.

The V gene is TRBV10-2, the J gene TRBJ2-1; 10 bases map to TRBD2. V shed 5 bases and J 6 bases; nucleotides not matched to a gene: 7. CDR3 length: 15 residues. Germline assignment: CDR1 WSHSY and CDR2 SAAADI. CDR3 sequence: CASSFTSGVGNEQFF. The CDR3 DNA is TGCGCCAGCAGTTTTACTAGCGGGGTGGGCAATGAGCAGTTCTTC.

V and J are TRBV7-2 and TRBJ1-2, with 8 bases aligning to TRBD1. The CDR3 has 14 amino acids. Trimming cost V 1 base and J 3 bases; bases outside gene matches: 1. Germline V lookup: CDR1 SGHTA, CDR2 FQGNSA. CDR3 loop: CASSLDRGYYGYTF. In DNA form, the CDR3 reads TGTGCCAGCAGCTTAGACAGGGGGTACTATGGCTACACCTTC.

This clone came up a few times. V gene TRBV19 combines with J gene TRBJ2-2, with 15 bases that match TRBD2. This CDR3 spans 18 amino acids. CDR1 is LNHDA, CDR2 SQIVND, per germline (reference sequence). The junction had 16 bases not matched to a gene; V was cut back by 9 bases and J by 8 bases. Here the CDR3 DNA reads TGTGCCAGCTGCGCCACCGGGACTAGCGGGGGGTCCTGTGGGGAGCTGTTTTTT. This codes for CASCATGTSGGSCGELFF.

The gene calls are TRBV29-1 and TRBJ2-6; D gene ambiguous. The germline gives CDR1 SQVTM, CDR2 ANQGSEA. Trimming stripped 4 bases from V and 0 bases from J, with 19 bases between. The CDR3 is made up of 18 amino acids. In DNA form, the CDR3 reads TGCAGCGTTGTACCATTTGAGCGTGAGCCCTCTGGGGCCAACGTCCTGACTTTC. It codes for CSVVPFEREPSGANVLTF. Combining the CDR3 with reference TRBV29-1 and TRBJ2-6 gives the whole variable domain SAVISQKPSRDICQRGTSLTIQCQVDSQVTMMFWYRQQPGQSLTLIATANQGSEATYESGFVIDKFPISRPNLTFSTLTVSNMSPEDSSIYLCSVVPFEREPSGANVLTFGAGSRLTVL.

The chain carries TRBV9 and TRBJ1-6, with D possibly TRBD1 on 5 matching bases. Deletions cut 2 bases from V and 6 bases from J, with 15 bases between. Germline lookup yields CDR1 SGDLS and CDR2 YYNGEE. This CDR3 has 16 residues. The CDR3 sequence: CASSVGGEFGNSPLHF. The CDR3, as DNA: TGTGCCAGCAGCGTGGGGGGGGAATTCGGTAATTCACCCCTCCACTTT.

J is TRBJ1-1 and V is TRBV28; the D is unclear. The ends were cut back, 1 base at V and 5 bases at J, with 11 bases in the middle. CDR3 size: 14 residues. Germline CDR1 and CDR2: MDHEN and SYDVKM. This CDR3 is CASSLYEGGTEAFF. Here the CDR3 DNA reads TGTGCCAGCAGTTTATATGAGGGAGGGACTGAAGCTTTCTTT. The complete variable domain, with remaining parts taken from reference TRBV28 and TRBJ1-1, reads DVKVTQSSRYLVKRTGEKVFLECVQDMDHENMFWYRQDPGLGLRLIYFSYDVKMKEKGDIPEGYSVSREKKERFSLILESASTNQTSMYLCASSLYEGGTEAFFGQGTRLTVV.

In this sample, this clone turned up once. V and J are TRBV6-5 and TRBJ2-1; TRBD2 matches 9 bases. The CDR3 sequence is 15 residues long. Germline CDR1 is MNHEY and CDR2 is SVGAGI. The V and J ends lost 6 bases and 9 bases, in that order; junction bases with no gene match: 12. CDR3 coding DNA: TGTGCCAGCAGGGTCTGGGTAGCGGGGGCGGGTGAGCAGTTCTTC. Translation gives CASRVWVAGAGEQFF.

This clone was counted once. The chain recombines TRBV6-2 or TRBV6-3 with TRBJ1-4; D gene uncertain. From germline, CDR1 is MNHEY and CDR2 SVGEGT. V was clipped by 2 bases and J by 4 bases, with 11 bases between them. The CDR3 is 15 amino acids. As DNA, the CDR3 is TGTGCCAGCAGTTACGCGGAGGCATTTAATGAAAAACTGTTTTTT. It specifies CASSYAEAFNEKLFF.

The V gene is TRBV5-1, the J gene TRBJ2-2, with 9 bases matching TRBD1. This CDR3 spans 16 amino acids. CDR1 is SGHRS, CDR2 YFSETQ, per germline. Germline trimming cut 1 base from V and 5 bases from J; bases unmatched to any gene: 6. CDR3: CASSLSGTGWTGELFF. DNA for the CDR3: TGCGCCAGCAGCTTGTCGGGGACAGGGTGGACCGGGGAGCTGTTTTTT.

The J gene is TRBJ2-7, the V gene TRBV15; 9 nucleotides line up with TRBD1. This CDR3 is built from 16 residues. CDR1 and CDR2 (germline): LNHNV, YYDKDF (reference sequence). V trimming: 5 bases; J trimming: 1 base; junction bases outside the gene matches: 9. The CDR3 sequence is CATSPRGQGKSYEQYF. In DNA form, the CDR3 reads TGTGCCACCAGCCCACGTGGACAGGGGAAGTCCTACGAGCAGTACTTC.

This clone was counted a few times. The V call is TRBV30, the J call TRBJ2-1, with a weak D call TRBD1 (6 bases). From germline, CDR1 is GTSNPN and CDR2 SVGIG (reference sequence). This CDR3 has 17 amino acids. V gave up 0 bases and J gave up 2 bases, with 17 bases separating them. CDR3 nucleotides: TGTGCCTGGAGTGTAGTTCTTTGGGGACATACCTACAATGAGCAGTTCTTC. Residues: CAWSVVLWGHTYNEQFF.

The CDR3 sequence: CASSIPGSSSNQPQHF. The CDR3 DNA is TGTGCCAGCAGTATACCCGGGAGCTCTAGCAATCAGCCCCAGCATTTT. J is TRBJ1-5 and V is TRBV28; unclear D gene. The CDR3 loop spans 16 amino acids. Germline CDR1 and CDR2: MDHEN and SYDVKM. The V end lost 5 bases, the J end lost 0 bases, and 14 bases lay between the germline ends.

The CDR3 loop is CASSNRDRNYGYTF. DNA for the CDR3: TGTGCCAGCAGCAACCGGGACAGAAACTATGGCTACACCTTC. V is TRBV5-6 and J is TRBJ1-2, with 7 nucleotides matching TRBD1. Germline CDR1 is SGHDT and CDR2 is YYEEEE. With V trimmed by 4 bases and J by 2 bases, 5 bases remained unmatched. This CDR3 contains 14 residues.

The J gene is TRBJ1-5, the V gene TRBV30, with 8 bases identical to TRBD1. Per the germline V gene, CDR1 is GTSNPN and CDR2 is SVGIG (reference sequence). The CDR3 is 16 residues long. V shed 1 base and J 3 bases; nucleotides not matched to a gene: 8. The CDR3 spells CAWSAPGQVYNQPQHF. The CDR3 DNA follows: TGTGCCTGGAGTGCACCGGGACAGGTCTACAATCAGCCCCAGCATTTT.

V gene TRBV5-4 combines with J gene TRBJ2-2, with TRBD2 as a possible D gene (7 bases). Germline V gene data show CDR1 as SGHNT and CDR2 as YYREEE (reference sequence). The CDR3 totals 16 residues. V was cut by 4 bases and J by 7 bases, with 20 bases left in between. The CDR3 DNA follows: TGTGCCAGCAGCCAGAGTGGGGGGGCCCTGGGCGGGGAGCTGTTTTTT. Its protein is CASSQSGGALGGELFF.

V and J are TRBV2 and TRBJ1-2, with a tentative D call TRBD1 (6 bases). V lost 8 bases to trimming and J lost 4 bases, with 14 bases between them. Germline V gene lookup returns CDR1 SNHLY and CDR2 FYNNEI. The CDR3 totals 13 residues. CDR3 sequence reads: CASPEQGSYGYTF. DNA for the CDR3: TGTGCCAGCCCAGAACAGGGTAGCTATGGCTACACCTTC.

The V call is TRBV7-2, the J call TRBJ2-7, with D tentatively TRBD1 (5 bases). Germline CDR1 is SGHTA and CDR2 is FQGNSA. This CDR3 is 15 amino acids long. V lost 0 bases and J lost 1, with 10 bases in between. The CDR3 region is CASSLAPAGSYEQYF. CDR3 DNA: TGTGCCAGCAGCTTAGCGCCTGCAGGGTCCTACGAGCAGTACTTC.

This clone was found a few times. The chain carries TRBV7-8 and TRBJ2-3; TRBD2 aligns across 10 bases. Germline V gives CDR1 SGHVS, CDR2 FQNEAQ. V trimming: 6 bases; J trimming: 0 bases; junction bases outside the gene matches: 12. This CDR3 contains 18 residues. The CDR3 region is CASSPGTSVGPSTDTQYF. In DNA, the CDR3 is TGTGCCAGCAGTCCCGGGACTAGCGTCGGACCAAGCACAGATACGCAGTATTTT.

The chain is built from TRBV2 and TRBJ2-2; tentative D call: TRBD1 (7 bases). Trimming removed 11 bases from V and 5 bases from J, with 15 bases in between. The CDR3 has 13 amino acids. Germline CDR1 is SNHLY and CDR2 is FYNNEI. CDR3 loop: CASKGAGTGELFF. The CDR3 nucleotides read TGTGCCTCAAAGGGGGCGGGAACCGGGGAGCTGTTTTTT.

This chain links TRBV7-2 with TRBJ2-2; 11 nucleotides align to TRBD1. CDR1 is SGHTA and CDR2 is FQGNSA in the germline V gene. The CDR3 is made up of 16 amino acids. V gave up 2 bases and J gave up 6 bases; unmatched junction bases: 5. This CDR3 is CASSLTRGQGAGELFF. DNA of the CDR3: TGTGCCAGCAGCTTAACCCGGGGACAGGGGGCCGGGGAGCTGTTTTTT.

The chain has TRBV21-1 and TRBJ1-6; the table's D call, TRBD1, was not checked against the DNA. TRBV21-1 constitutes a pseudogene. The CDR3 is 21 amino acids. In DNA, the CDR3 is TGTGCCAGCAGCAAAGCGCTTTCAGGGGGTCGACGGGACAAGGCTTCCTCACCCCTCCACTTT. Its protein product is CASSKALSGGRRDKASSPLHF.

This sequence joins TRBV2 and TRBJ2-7; the D is unclear. Germline V gives CDR1 SNHLY, CDR2 FYNNEI. V was cut by 4 bases and J by 0 bases, with 10 bases left in between. This CDR3 is 14 amino acids long. DNA of the CDR3: TGTGCCAGCAGTGTTATCCTGGCCTCCTACGAGCAGTACTTC. Translating gives CASSVILASYEQYF.

The J gene is TRBJ1-5, the V gene TRBV15; D gene ambiguous. Germline V gene data show CDR1 as LNHNV and CDR2 as YYDKDF (reference sequence). This CDR3 is built from 13 residues. V was shortened by 0 bases and J by 6 bases, with 6 bases between the two germline ends. The CDR3 DNA is TGTGCCACCAGCAGAGATCTCGGTCAGCCCCAGCATTTT. Residues: CATSRDLGQPQHF.

The chain couples TRBV4-1 to TRBJ2-7, with a weak D call TRBD2 (5 bases). Germline V gene data show CDR1 as MGHRA and CDR2 as YSYEKL. The V and J ends lost 4 bases and 5 bases respectively, with 12 bases between them. The CDR3 is 13 residues long. CDR3 coding DNA: TGCGCCAGCAGCCGCCAAGTCGGGGACGAGCAGTACTTC. Residues: CASSRQVGDEQYF.

The V gene is TRBV27, the J gene TRBJ2-7, with TRBD1 identical over 8 bases. V trimming: 6 bases; J trimming: 3 bases; junction bases outside the gene matches: 4. This CDR3 has 13 residues. From germline, CDR1 is MNHEY and CDR2 SMNVEV (reference sequence). CDR3 region: CASSPGQGYEQYF. The CDR3 DNA reads as TGTGCCAGCAGCCCCGGACAGGGCTACGAGCAGTACTTC.

This clone occurred a few times. The chain uses TRBV7-2 and TRBJ1-5; 8 bases are shared with TRBD1. Germline assignment: CDR1 SGHTA and CDR2 FQGNSA. With V trimmed by 6 bases and J by 7 bases, 8 bases remained unmatched. The CDR3 covers 14 residues. The CDR3 nucleotides read TGTGCCAGCAGTCTTGGACAGGGTAAACAGCCCCAGCATTTT. Translated, it gives CASSLGQGKQPQHF.

CDR3 region: CASSTSGGASYEQYF. Here the CDR3 DNA reads TGTGCCAGCAGTACTAGCGGGGGGGCCTCATACGAGCAGTACTTC. The chain uses TRBV6-6 and TRBJ2-7, with TRBD2 matching 13 bases. The CDR3 loop spans 15 amino acids. CDR1 is MNHNY and CDR2 is SVGAGI in the germline V gene (reference sequence). The V and J ends lost 5 bases and 4 bases, in that order; junction bases with no gene match: 5.